This entry lists 16 T cell receptor beta chains sequenced from one sample in a study of patients and donors after allogeneic stem cell transplantation (dated by TCRdb to between 2020 and 2021). Libraries were constructed by RT-PCR. The sequencing machine was a NextSeq 550. TCRdb reanalyzed the raw reads on its own, using fastp at Q25 for trimming and MiXCR for clone calling, and kept in-frame beta chains. Identical CDR3 proteins give one entry, which carries the most common genes and DNA. The sample has roughly 960,000 distinct CDR3 sequences on record, roughly 18% of them singletons. The ten top clones hold approximately 5.9% of the sample. Sequenced material: blood, either unsorted or a sorted T cell fraction (not recorded which). All receptors derive from a human donor who was either an allogeneic HSCT recipient or a stem cell or donor lymphocyte infusion donor (not recorded which). It is not recorded whose cells these are; they may come from a transplant donor.

This clonotype was seen only a few times. This chain links TRBV10-3 with TRBJ2-2; 9 nucleotides line up with TRBD1. This CDR3 comprises 14 residues. V lost 6 bases and J lost 7; bases outside the gene matches: 6. Germline loops: CDR1 ENHRY, CDR2 SYGVKD. This CDR3 is CAIRKQGAVGELFF. CDR3 sequence (DNA): TGTGCCATCAGGAAACAGGGGGCAGTCGGGGAGCTGTTTTTT.

This clonotype was counted a few times. The chain links TRBV18 to TRBJ2-5; no firm D call. Trimming left V 2 bases short and J 2 bases short, with 12 bases between. Germline V gene data show CDR1 as KGHSH and CDR2 as LQKENI. The CDR3 sequence is 15 residues long. This CDR3 is CASSPRGLPQETQYF. As DNA, the CDR3 is TGTGCCAGCTCACCAAGAGGCCTACCGCAAGAGACCCAGTACTTC.

In DNA form, the CDR3 reads TGTGCCAGCAGCCAAGATTCGGTGTATCACTCGGATACGCAGTATTTT. Translation: CASSQDSVYHSDTQYF. This chain joins TRBV3-1 and TRBJ2-3; D gene ambiguous. Germline V gene lookup returns CDR1 LGHDT and CDR2 YNNKEL (reference sequence). V lost 0 bases and J 6 bases, leaving 16 bases between the germline ends. The CDR3 loop spans 16 amino acids.

The table lists this clonotype with a few counts. The chain employs TRBV20-1 and TRBJ1-5; TRBD1 matches at 8 bases. Germline V lookup: CDR1 DFQATT, CDR2 SNEGSKA (reference sequence). This CDR3 region has 15 residues. V shed 1 base, J shed 3 bases, and the junction held 5 bases outside the gene matches. This CDR3 is CSARGGQANNQPQHF. CDR3 coding DNA: TGCAGTGCTAGAGGGGGACAGGCGAACAATCAGCCCCAGCATTTT.

This clonotype has a handful of counts. This sequence joins TRBV5-1 and TRBJ2-1; D gene ambiguous. This CDR3 comprises 13 residues. With 6 bases removed from V and 5 bases from J, the gap between germline ends came to 12 bases. CDR1 and CDR2 (germline): SGHRS, YFSETQ. Here the CDR3 reads CASTAIPDNEQFF. The CDR3 DNA reads as TGCGCCAGCACTGCCATTCCAGACAATGAGCAGTTCTTC.

The rearrangement joins TRBV27 to TRBJ1-1, with D unclear. V gave up 6 bases and J gave up 1 base, with 12 bases separating them. The CDR3 spans 14 residues. The germline V gene has CDR1 MNHEY and CDR2 SMNVEV (reference sequence). CDR3: CASSRLRWNTEAFF. The CDR3 DNA follows: TGTGCCAGCAGCCGGCTGAGGTGGAACACTGAAGCTTTCTTT.

This clonotype has a single count. An end of the junction differs from the germline gene, which may be a read error. The V call is TRBV30, the J call TRBJ2-7; D is possibly TRBD1 (5 bases). The CDR3 consists of 12 residues. Looked up from germline, CDR1 is GTSNPN and CDR2 is SVGIG (reference sequence). CDR3 bases: TGTGCCTGGACTCAGGGATACTACGGGCAGTACTTC. This sequence encodes CAWTQGYYGQYF.

This clonotype has at least ten counts. The chain uses TRBV4-3 and TRBJ2-1; a possible D gene is TRBD2 (5 bases). The CDR3 length is 14 residues. V gave up 0 bases and J gave up 6 bases, with 9 bases separating them. Germline loops: CDR1 LGHNA, CDR2 YSLEER. The CDR3 sequence is CASSQELVGNEQFF. CDR3 nucleotide sequence: TGCGCCAGCAGCCAAGAACTAGTGGGCAATGAGCAGTTCTTC.

This clonotype was detected a few times. The chain recombines TRBV29-1 with TRBJ2-2; 9 bases align to TRBD2. After removal of 3 bases from V and 5 bases from J, the junction contained 4 bases not matched to a gene. The CDR3 has 14 amino acids. Germline V gene sequence: CDR1 SQVTM, CDR2 ANQGSEA. CDR3 protein: CSVEAGGLTGELFF. As DNA, the CDR3 is TGCAGCGTTGAGGCGGGGGGGCTTACCGGGGAGCTGTTTTTT.

This clonotype was observed a few times. The chain has TRBV9 and TRBJ2-1; D may be TRBD1 (6 bases). The V and J ends lost 0 bases and 8 bases respectively, with 9 bases between them. The germline V gene encodes CDR1 SGDLS and CDR2 YYNGEE. The CDR3 contains 13 residues. The CDR3 DNA follows: TGTGCCAGCAGCGTAGCTTCAGGGGATGAGCAGTTCTTC. Protein: CASSVASGDEQFF. Looking up the rest from reference TRBV9 and TRBJ2-1 gives the full variable domain: DSGVTQTPKHLITATGQRVTLRCSPRSGDLSVYWYQQSLDQGLQFLIQYYNGEERAKGNILERFSAQQFPDLHSELNLSSLELGDSALYFCASSVASGDEQFFGPGTRLTVL.

V is TRBV7-9 and J is TRBJ1-1; the D gene is possibly TRBD1 (6 bases). Germline V gene lookup returns CDR1 SEHNR and CDR2 FQNEAQ (reference sequence). Trimming removed 5 bases from V and 10 bases from J, with 20 bases in between. The CDR3 has 14 amino acids. DNA of the CDR3: TGTGCCAGCAGCCCACAAGGGGGTATAGGTGGAGCTTTCTTT. Translated: CASSPQGGIGGAFF.

The rearrangement links TRBV5-4 to TRBJ2-2; TRBD2 agrees at 8 bases. CDR3 size: 16 residues. Trimming removed 4 bases from V and 4 bases from J; junction bases left unmatched: 9. Germline CDR1 reads SGHNT; CDR2 reads YYREEE (reference sequence). CDR3 DNA: TGTGCCAGCAGCCCCCCGGGACTAGTGAGCACCGGGGAGCTGTTTTTT. Its translation: CASSPPGLVSTGELFF.

This clonotype has only a few counts. CDR3 residues: CASSPGHQQETQYF. The CDR3 nucleotides read TGTGCCAGTTCTCCGGGACACCAGCAAGAGACCCAGTACTTC. This chain links TRBV18 with TRBJ2-5; a possible D gene is TRBD1 (6 bases). The length of the CDR3 is 14 residues. CDR1 and CDR2 from the germline V gene are KGHSH and LQKENI. With 9 bases removed from V and 2 bases from J, the gap between germline ends came to 16 bases.

This clonotype was detected only a few times. The J gene is TRBJ2-7, the V gene TRBV20-1; 9 bases are shared with TRBD1. This CDR3 comprises 14 residues. The V gene end was trimmed by 3 bases and the J gene end by 2 bases; junction bases not matched to a gene: 5. Per the germline V gene, CDR1 is DFQATT and CDR2 is SNEGSKA (reference sequence). The CDR3, as DNA: TGCAGTGCTAGCGACAGGGGGACAGCCTACGAGCAGTACTTC. Its translation: CSASDRGTAYEQYF.

The DNA of the CDR3 is TGTGCCAGCAGTTCCAAACGGGGGACAGATACGCAGTATTTT. It is translated as CASSSKRGTDTQYF. The rearrangement uses TRBV6-5 and TRBJ2-3; D perhaps matches TRBD2 (6 bases). The V end lost 4 bases, the J end lost 3 bases, and 11 bases lay between the germline ends. CDR1 is MNHEY and CDR2 is SVGAGI in the germline V gene. CDR3 length: 14 amino acids.

This rearrangement joins TRBV3-1 to TRBJ2-3; 9 positions agree with TRBD1. CDR3 size: 13 residues. CDR1 and CDR2 from the germline V gene are LGHDT and YNNKEL (reference sequence). The trim removed 4 bases at V and 15 bases at J, leaving 11 bases unmatched. CDR3 nucleotide sequence: TGTGCCAGCAGCCCCGCAGACAGGGGGTATGGATATTTT. Protein product: CASSPADRGYGYF.